These 21 T cell receptor beta chains originate from one sample sequenced in a study of blood T cells in healthy people across ages. Primers used in a second PCR of about 6 to 11 cycles were a sample-barcoded 5' primer and a J-beta primer mix. TCRdb processed the 5' RACE reads anew with MiXCR; each CDR3 protein has one entry. Of about 650,000 distinct CDR3 sequences listed, about 30% are singletons. The sample was blood. All receptors derive from a woman aged 80 or over in good health.

The V call is TRBV7-2, the J call TRBJ2-3; 7 bases fit TRBD2. Germline CDR1 SGHTA, CDR2 FQGNSA. The V gene end was trimmed by 5 bases and the J gene end by 10 bases; junction bases not matched to a gene: 15. The CDR3 loop spans 15 amino acids. CDR3 coding DNA: TGTGCCAGCAGCCCCTGGACTAGTGGTACAGGTGCGCAGTATTTT. This sequence encodes CASSPWTSGTGAQYF.

This clonotype occurred many times. The chain couples TRBV5-1 to TRBJ2-5, with 9 bases fitting TRBD2. CDR1 and CDR2 (germline): SGHRS, YFSETQ. The CDR3 spans 16 residues. V shed 3 bases, J shed 4 bases, and the junction held 10 bases outside the gene matches. In nucleotides, the CDR3 is TGCGCCAGCAGCTCGGTGCTCAAGCGGGGGGCAGAGACCCAGTACTTC. This sequence encodes CASSSVLKRGAETQYF.

The CDR3 DNA is TGTGCCTGGTCAAGGACAGTCAATTCACCCCTCCACTTT. Residues: CAWSRTVNSPLHF. This chain links TRBV30 with TRBJ1-6, with a weak D call TRBD1 (6 bases). Trimming removed 5 bases from V and 7 bases from J, with 12 bases in between. Germline CDR1 GTSNPN, CDR2 SVGIG (reference sequence). The CDR3 spans 13 residues. Variable domain in full (rest from reference TRBV30 and TRBJ1-6): SQTIHQWPATLVQPVGSPLSLECTVEGTSNPNLYWYRQAAGRGLQLLFYSVGIGQISSEVPQNLSASRPQDRQFILSSKKLLLSDSGFYLCAWSRTVNSPLHFGNGTRLTVT.

A remark on this clonotype: A read error is possible here, since a much larger clone lies one base away. The V gene is TRBV6-6, the J gene TRBJ2-7; 7 nucleotides align to TRBD1. Germline CDR1 MNHNY, CDR2 SVGAGI (reference sequence). CDR3 length: 14 residues. The CDR3 sequence: CVSSRTGDSYEQYF. The CDR3 nucleotides read TGTGTCAGCAGTAGAACAGGGGACTCCTACGAGCAGTACTTC.

This clonotype was counted only a few times. The rearrangement links TRBV5-1 to TRBJ1-1; TRBD1 might be the D (6 bases). This CDR3 spans 16 amino acids. The V end lost 4 bases, the J end lost 0 bases, and 16 bases lay between the germline ends. Germline CDR1 reads SGHRS; CDR2 reads YFSETQ. In nucleotides, the CDR3 is TGCGCCAGCAGCGCAATCCCACAGGGTATGAACACTGAAGCTTTCTTT. Its protein product is CASSAIPQGMNTEAFF.

For this clonotype: Given a much more abundant clone one base away, this may be a read error. The genes are TRBV24-1 and TRBJ2-5, with TRBD2 matching over 7 bases. Germline V gene sequence: CDR1 KGHDR, CDR2 SFDVKD. The CDR3 contains 16 residues. CDR3 coding DNA: TGTGCCGCCAGTGATTCCGGACTAGTCTCCCAAGAGACCCAGTACTTC. Its translation is CAASDSGLVSQETQYF.

This clonotype was seen many times. The V call is TRBV6-5, the J call TRBJ1-2, with D possibly TRBD1 on 5 matching bases. V was shortened by 2 bases and J by 4 bases, with 14 bases between the two germline ends. CDR1 and CDR2 (germline): MNHEY, SVGAGI. The length of the CDR3 is 15 residues. The CDR3 loop reads CASSYEARAPYGYTF. The CDR3 DNA is TGTGCCAGCAGTTACGAAGCCAGGGCTCCCTATGGCTACACCTTC.

V gene TRBV12-3 or TRBV12-4 combines with J gene TRBJ1-5, with 7 bases aligning to TRBD1. V lost 6 bases, J lost 7 bases, and 9 bases stayed unmatched. The CDR3 has 14 residues. Here the CDR3 reads CASSVRGLGQPQHF. CDR3 in DNA: TGTGCCAGCAGCGTTAGGGGGCTCGGACAGCCCCAGCATTTT.

This clonotype showed up many times. The chain combines TRBV7-9 with TRBJ2-1, with D tentatively TRBD1 or TRBD2 (5 bases each). The CDR3 sequence is 14 residues long. From germline, CDR1 is SEHNR and CDR2 FQNEAQ (reference sequence). V was shortened by 5 bases and J by 5 bases, with 13 bases between the two germline ends. Written as DNA, the CDR3 is TGTGCCAGCAGCCCCGCCGGGACCCACAATGAGCAGTTCTTC. Translated, it gives CASSPAGTHNEQFF.

This clonotype was found many times. The chain carries TRBV7-2 and TRBJ1-2; no reliable D call. Per germline, CDR1 SGHTA and CDR2 FQGNSA. V lost 7 bases and J lost 0, with 15 bases in between. CDR3 length equals 15 residues. The CDR3 region has the DNA TGTGCCAGCACCGCGTCGTCTCTAGCTAACTATGGCTACACCTTC. It translates to CASTASSLANYGYTF.

This chain connects TRBV4-1 to TRBJ2-7; D is uncertain. This CDR3 has 14 residues. Trimming cost V 5 bases and J 4 bases, with 15 bases left between them. The germline V gene encodes CDR1 MGHRA and CDR2 YSYEKL. The CDR3 nucleotides read TGCGCCAGCAGCGCAAGGGAACAGTCTTACGAGCAGTACTTC. It encodes CASSAREQSYEQYF.

As concerns this clonotype: Being one base from a much bigger clone, this may be a read error. This chain joins TRBV12-3 or TRBV12-4 and TRBJ2-1; 13 nucleotides match TRBD2. This CDR3 spans 21 amino acids. With V trimmed by 5 bases and J by 0 bases, 16 bases remained unmatched. CDR3 sequence reads: CASSPLLGTSGVLSSYNEQFF. CDR3 coding DNA: TGTGCCAGCAGTCCACTCCTCGGGACTAGCGGGGTCCTTAGCTCCTACAATGAGCAGTTCTTC.

In the case of this clonotype: A much larger clone sits a single nucleotide away, making a read error possible. The chain uses TRBV6-5 and TRBJ2-5, with 7 bases fitting TRBD1. The CDR3 consists of 14 residues. Per the germline V gene, CDR1 is MNHEY and CDR2 is SVGAGI. The DNA for the CDR3 is TGTGCCGGCAGACAGGGACGGGTTGTGGAGACCCAGTACTTC. Encoded protein: CAGRQGRVVETQYF.

A word on this clonotype: The junction does not match germline at one end; this may be a read error. The chain couples TRBV6-1 to TRBJ1-1; D is perhaps TRBD1 (5 bases). Germline V gene sequence: CDR1 MNHNS, CDR2 SASEGT. The CDR3 contains 15 residues. The CDR3: CASSEGFGGNTEVFF. The CDR3 DNA reads TGTGCCAGCAGTGAAGGGTTCGGGGGGAACACTGAAGTTTTCTTT.

This clonotype was counted many times. J is TRBJ2-3 and V is TRBV7-9, with 11 bases matching TRBD2. The V segment lost 3 bases and the J segment 3 bases; nucleotides outside the gene matches: 5. The CDR3 runs 16 residues. Germline loops: CDR1 SEHNR, CDR2 FQNEAQ (reference sequence). Here the CDR3 DNA reads TGTGCCAGCAGCTTCCGCCTAGCGGGGGGAACAGATACGCAGTATTTT. Translating it yields CASSFRLAGGTDTQYF.

The gene calls are TRBV6-5 and TRBJ1-1; a possible D gene is TRBD1 (5 bases). CDR3 length equals 17 residues. V dropped 1 base and J dropped 4 bases, with 19 bases sitting between them. The V gene's germline CDR1 is MNHEY and CDR2 SVGAGI. CDR3 DNA sequence: TGTGCCAGCAGTTACTATAACTGGGGGGGAGTGGGCACTGAAGCTTTCTTT. Residues: CASSYYNWGGVGTEAFF.

The sample holds a few counts of this clonotype. A much more abundant neighbour one base away suggests this may be a read error. V usage is TRBV12-3 or TRBV12-4 and J usage is TRBJ2-5; D is undetermined. The CDR3 totals 11 residues. The V gene lost 3 bases and the J gene lost 11 bases, with 10 bases spanning the gap. Here the CDR3 reads CASSFINEQYF. The CDR3 DNA follows: TGTGCCAGCAGTTTCATTAATGAGCAGTACTTC.

In this sample, this clonotype turned up a few times. The chain combines TRBV7-9 with TRBJ1-1, with D unresolved. Trimming shortened V by 2 bases and J by 10 bases, and 11 bases separated the two germline ends. CDR3 length: 12 residues. CDR1 and CDR2 (germline): SEHNR, FQNEAQ (reference sequence). The CDR3 region has the DNA TGTGCCAGCAGCTTATATGGCGAAGGAGCTTTCTTT. It codes for CASSLYGEGAFF. The complete variable domain, with remaining parts taken from reference TRBV7-9 and TRBJ1-1, reads DTGVSQNPRHKITKRGQNVTFRCDPISEHNRLYWYRQTLGQGPEFLTYFQNEAQLEKSRLLSDRFSAERPKGSFSTLEIQRTEQGDSAMYLCASSLYGEGAFFGQGTRLTVV.

This clonotype was counted ten times or more. The chain has TRBV4-1 and TRBJ2-5; 13 bases line up with TRBD2. V was clipped by 4 bases and J by 5 bases; unmatched bases: 10. Germline CDR1 reads MGHRA; CDR2 reads YSYEKL. The CDR3 sequence is 17 residues long. The CDR3 DNA reads TGCGCCAGCAGCCCCGGGGGACTAGCGGGGACGAGGGAGACCCAGTACTTC. Amino acid sequence: CASSPGGLAGTRETQYF.

This clonotype was seen more than once but under ten times. As DNA, the CDR3 is TGTGCCAGCAGCCCATCCCCCCCGGGGACCCCGAGCAATCAGCCCCAGCATTTT. Translated, it gives CASSPSPPGTPSNQPQHF. The J gene is TRBJ1-5, the V gene TRBV3-1; weak D call: TRBD1 (5 bases). V lost 4 bases, J lost 1 base, and 20 bases lay in between. The germline V gene encodes CDR1 LGHDT and CDR2 YNNKEL (reference sequence). This CDR3 contains 18 residues.

In its sample, this clonotype was seen a few times. In nucleotides, the CDR3 is TGTGCCACCAGCAGAGAGGAACAGGTAAATCAGCCCCAGCATTTT. This gives the protein CATSREEQVNQPQHF. The chain couples TRBV15 to TRBJ1-5, with TRBD1 as a possible D gene (5 bases). Germline CDR1 LNHNV, CDR2 YYDKDF (reference sequence). V was pared by 0 bases and J by 4 bases, with 10 bases between. The CDR3 has 15 amino acids.